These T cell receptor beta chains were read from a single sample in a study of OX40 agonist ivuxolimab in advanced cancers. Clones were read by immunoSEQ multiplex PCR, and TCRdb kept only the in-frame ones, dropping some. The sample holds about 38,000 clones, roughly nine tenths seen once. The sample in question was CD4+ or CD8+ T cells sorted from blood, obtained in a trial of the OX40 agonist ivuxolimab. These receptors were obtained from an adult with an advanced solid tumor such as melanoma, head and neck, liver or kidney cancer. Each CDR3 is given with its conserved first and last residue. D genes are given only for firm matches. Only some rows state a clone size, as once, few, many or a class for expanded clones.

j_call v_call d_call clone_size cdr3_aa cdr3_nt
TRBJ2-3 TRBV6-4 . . CASSDGRPTDTQYF TGTGCCAGCAGTGACGGCAGGCCCACAGATACGCAGTATTTT
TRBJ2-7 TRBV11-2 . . CASSQTRGLEEQYF TGTGCCAGCAGCCAAACACGGGGGTTGGAAGAGCAGTACTTC
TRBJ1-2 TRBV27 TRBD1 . CASSSRGQGSDGYTF TGTGCCAGCAGTTCTCGGGGACAGGGATCGGATGGCTACACCTTC
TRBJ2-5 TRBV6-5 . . CASSMGGAQETQYF TGTGCCAGCAGTATGGGCGGGGCCCAAGAGACCCAGTACTTC
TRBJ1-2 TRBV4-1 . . CASSQLGASYGYTF TGCGCCAGCAGCCAACTTGGGGCCAGCTATGGCTACACCTTC
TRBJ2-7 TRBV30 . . CAWNLGNEQYF TGTGCCTGGAATCTTGGTAACGAGCAGTACTTC
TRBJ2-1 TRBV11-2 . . CASSLTVSAEAYNEQFF TGTGCCAGCAGCTTGACCGTCTCGGCGGAGGCCTACAATGAGCAGTTCTTC
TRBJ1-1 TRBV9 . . CASSVGQGNTEAFF TGTGCCAGCAGCGTGGGGCAGGGCAACACTGAAGCTTTCTTT
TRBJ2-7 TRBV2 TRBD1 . CASRTEGAQMTEQYF TGTGCCAGCAGGACAGAGGGGGCCCAGATGACCGAGCAGTACTTC
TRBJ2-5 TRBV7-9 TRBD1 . CASSWGQGKETQYF TGTGCCAGCAGCTGGGGACAGGGTAAAGAGACCCAGTACTTC
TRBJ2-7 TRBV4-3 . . CASSQDGYSTYEQYF TGCGCCAGCAGCCAAGATGGGTACAGCACCTACGAGCAGTACTTC
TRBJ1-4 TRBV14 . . CASSQILGPLNEKLFF TGTGCCAGCAGCCAAATCCTGGGACCGTTAAATGAAAAACTGTTTTTT
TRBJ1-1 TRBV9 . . CASSVGGAGAEAFF TGTGCCAGCAGCGTAGGAGGGGCGGGCGCTGAAGCTTTCTTT
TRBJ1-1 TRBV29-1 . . CSASGGGTEAFF TGCAGTGCCTCGGGGGGGGGCACTGAAGCTTTCTTT
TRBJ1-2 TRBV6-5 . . CASSYASTANYGYTF TGTGCCAGCAGTTACGCGAGTACCGCTAACTATGGCTACACCTTC
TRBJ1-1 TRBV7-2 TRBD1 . CASSRQGDGWTEAFF TGTGCCAGCAGCAGACAGGGAGACGGGTGGACTGAAGCTTTCTTT
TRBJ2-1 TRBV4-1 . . CASSQEGISYNEQFF TGCGCCAGCAGCCAAGAAGGCATCTCCTACAATGAGCAGTTCTTC
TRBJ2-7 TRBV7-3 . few CASSEWLATTNEQYF TGTGCCAGCAGCGAATGGCTAGCGACTACCAACGAGCAGTACTTC
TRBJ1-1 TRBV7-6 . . CASREEGGRGTEAFF TGTGCCAGCAGAGAAGAGGGGGGCAGGGGAACTGAAGCTTTCTTT
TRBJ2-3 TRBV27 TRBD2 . CASSPRGGLTDTQYF TGTGCCAGCAGTCCGCGGGGGGGCCTGACAGATACGCAGTATTTT
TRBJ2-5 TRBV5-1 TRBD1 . CASSELQGAVETQYF TGCGCCAGCAGCGAGCTACAGGGGGCAGTGGAGACCCAGTACTTC
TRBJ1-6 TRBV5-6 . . CASSLAYPRGSPLHF TGTGCCAGCAGCTTGGCCTACCCCCGGGGGTCACCCCTCCACTTT
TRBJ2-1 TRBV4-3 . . CASSPLGSDEQFF TGCGCCAGCAGCCCGTTGGGGAGCGATGAGCAGTTCTTC
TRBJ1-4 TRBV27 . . CASSLSPREKLFF TGTGCCAGCAGTTTGTCCCCTCGGGAAAAACTGTTTTTT
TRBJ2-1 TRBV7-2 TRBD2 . CASSSIGTRVSYEQFF TGTGCCAGCAGCTCAATCGGGACTAGGGTCTCCTATGAGCAGTTCTTC
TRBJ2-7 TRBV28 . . CAAGRGTYEQYF TGTGCCGCCGGGCGGGGCACCTACGAGCAGTACTTC
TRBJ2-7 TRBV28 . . CASSQTRSTYEQYF TGTGCCAGCAGCCAGACTAGATCAACCTACGAGCAGTACTTC
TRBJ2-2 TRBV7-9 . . CASSSRGFGGELFF TGTGCCAGCAGCTCCAGGGGATTCGGCGGGGAGCTGTTTTTT
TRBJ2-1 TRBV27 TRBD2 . CASSLSGVAGGSYNEQFF TGTGCCAGCAGTTTATCGGGGGTGGCGGGAGGCTCCTACAATGAGCAGTTCTTC
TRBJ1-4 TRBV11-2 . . CASSYPGLPEKLFF TGTGCCAGCAGCTATCCGGGACTCCCGGAAAAACTGTTTTTT
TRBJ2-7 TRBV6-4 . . CARQPPGCEQYF TGTGCCAGACAACCCCCCGGCTGCGAGCAGTACTTC
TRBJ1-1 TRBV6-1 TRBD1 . CASSERGTGGNTEAFF TGTGCCAGCAGTGAAAGGGGAACAGGGGGGAACACTGAAGCTTTCTTT
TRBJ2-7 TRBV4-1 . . CASSRDGLGKGVGYEQYF TGCGCCAGCAGCCGAGACGGGCTGGGGAAGGGAGTTGGGTACGAGCAGTACTTC
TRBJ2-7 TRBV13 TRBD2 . CASSWSLRTSGGAGYEQYF TGTGCCAGCAGCTGGAGCCTTCGGACTAGCGGGGGGGCCGGGTACGAGCAGTACTTC
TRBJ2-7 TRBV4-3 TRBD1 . CASSPRDREYEQYF TGCGCCAGCAGCCCCAGGGACAGGGAATACGAGCAGTACTTC
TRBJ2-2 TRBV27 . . CASTNSGGTGELFF TGTGCCAGCACGAACAGTGGCGGTACCGGGGAGCTGTTTTTT
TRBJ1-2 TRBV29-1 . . CSGRHGGSYGYTF TGCAGCGGACGACATGGGGGATCTTATGGCTACACCTTC
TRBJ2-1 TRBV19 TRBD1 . CASSIDVTGSEQFF TGTGCCAGTAGTATAGACGTGACAGGGAGTGAGCAGTTCTTC
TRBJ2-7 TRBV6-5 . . CASSPQPSASYEQYF TGTGCCAGCAGTCCTCAACCTAGCGCTTCCTACGAGCAGTACTTC
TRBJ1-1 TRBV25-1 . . CASRMGDTTEAFF TGTGCCAGTCGAATGGGGGACACCACTGAAGCTTTCTTT
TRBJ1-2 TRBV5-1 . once CASSHPPWEGNYGYTF TGCGCCAGCAGCCATCCCCCATGGGAGGGGAACTATGGCTACACCTTC
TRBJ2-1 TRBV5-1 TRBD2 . CASSPLAGGTSYNEQFF TGCGCCAGCAGCCCCTTAGCGGGGGGGACGTCCTACAATGAGCAGTTCTTC
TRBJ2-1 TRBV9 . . CASSDADHYNEQFF TGTGCCAGCAGTGATGCGGATCACTACAATGAGCAGTTCTTC
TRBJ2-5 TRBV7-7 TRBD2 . CASSLTSGQETQYF TGTGCCAGCAGCCTGACTAGCGGGCAAGAGACCCAGTACTTC
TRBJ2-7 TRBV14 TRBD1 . CASSQVGTGAWEQYF TGTGCCAGCAGCCAAGTCGGGACAGGGGCTTGGGAGCAGTACTTC
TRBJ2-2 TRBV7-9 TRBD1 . CASRSTGGRSTGELFF TGTGCCAGCAGATCTACAGGGGGCAGGAGCACCGGGGAGCTGTTTTTT
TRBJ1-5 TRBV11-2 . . CASSHYSNQPQHF TGTGCCAGCAGCCATTATAGCAATCAGCCCCAGCATTTT
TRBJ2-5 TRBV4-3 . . CASSHYLYQETQYF TGCGCCAGCAGCCATTACTTGTACCAAGAGACCCAGTACTTC
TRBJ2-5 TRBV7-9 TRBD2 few CASSFMGGETQYF TGTGCCAGCAGCTTTATGGGGGGGGAGACCCAGTACTTC
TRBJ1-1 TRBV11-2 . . CASSLDLPAMNTEAFF TGTGCCAGCAGCTTAGATCTGCCGGCCATGAACACTGAAGCTTTCTTT
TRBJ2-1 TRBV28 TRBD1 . CASSRLGTGDWNEQFF TGTGCCAGCAGTCGACTAGGGACAGGGGATTGGAATGAGCAGTTCTTC
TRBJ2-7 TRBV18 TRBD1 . CAILRGRDSSYEQYF TGTGCCATCCTCAGGGGGCGGGATAGCTCCTACGAGCAGTACTTC